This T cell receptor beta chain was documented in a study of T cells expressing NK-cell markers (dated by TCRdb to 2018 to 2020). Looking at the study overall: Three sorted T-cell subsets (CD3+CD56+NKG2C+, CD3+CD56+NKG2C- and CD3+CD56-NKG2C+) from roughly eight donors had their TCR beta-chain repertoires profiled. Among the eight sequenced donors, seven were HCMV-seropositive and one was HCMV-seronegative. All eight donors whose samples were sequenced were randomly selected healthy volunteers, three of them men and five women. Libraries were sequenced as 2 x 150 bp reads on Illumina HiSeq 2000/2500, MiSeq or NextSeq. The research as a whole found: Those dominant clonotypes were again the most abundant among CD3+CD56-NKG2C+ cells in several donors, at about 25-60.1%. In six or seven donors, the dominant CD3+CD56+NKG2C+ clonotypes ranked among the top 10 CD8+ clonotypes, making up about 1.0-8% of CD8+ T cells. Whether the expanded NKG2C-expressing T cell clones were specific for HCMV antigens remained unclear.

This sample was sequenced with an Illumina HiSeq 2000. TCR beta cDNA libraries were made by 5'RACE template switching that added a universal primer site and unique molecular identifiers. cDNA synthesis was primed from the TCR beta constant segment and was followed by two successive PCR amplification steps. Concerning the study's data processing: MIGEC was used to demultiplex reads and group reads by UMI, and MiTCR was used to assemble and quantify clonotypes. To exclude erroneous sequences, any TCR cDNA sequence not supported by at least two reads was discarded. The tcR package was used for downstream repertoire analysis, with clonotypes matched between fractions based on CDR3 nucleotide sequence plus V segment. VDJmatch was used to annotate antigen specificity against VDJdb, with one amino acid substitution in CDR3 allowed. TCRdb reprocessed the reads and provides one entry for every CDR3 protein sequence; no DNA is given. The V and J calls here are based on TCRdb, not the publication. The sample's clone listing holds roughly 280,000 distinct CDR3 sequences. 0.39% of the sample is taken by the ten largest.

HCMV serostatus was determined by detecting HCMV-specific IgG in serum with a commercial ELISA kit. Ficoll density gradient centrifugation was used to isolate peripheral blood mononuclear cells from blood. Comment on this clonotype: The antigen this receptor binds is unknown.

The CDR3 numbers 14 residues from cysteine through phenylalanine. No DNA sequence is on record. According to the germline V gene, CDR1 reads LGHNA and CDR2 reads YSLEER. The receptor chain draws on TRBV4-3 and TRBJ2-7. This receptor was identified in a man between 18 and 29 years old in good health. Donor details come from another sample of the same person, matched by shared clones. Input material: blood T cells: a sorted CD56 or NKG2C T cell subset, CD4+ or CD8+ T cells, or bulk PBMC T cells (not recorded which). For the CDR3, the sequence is CASSQEFHLGEQYF.